The clone carrying this T cell receptor beta chain has a single count. This CDR3 region has 10 residues. Trimming took off 4 bases at V and 7 bases at J, with 4 bases between the two ends. TCRdb analysed the 5' RACE reads with MiXCR anew, one entry per CDR3 protein. The sample has 250,000 to 400,000 distinct CDR3 sequences, 4.1% seen once. This specimen belongs to a study of T cells after yellow fever vaccination. The specimen was PBMCs, collected 5 days after the yellow fever booster vaccination. The clonotype comes from a man aged 18 to 35 who received the YFV17D yellow fever vaccine. The rearrangement links TRBV12-3 or TRBV12-4 to TRBJ1-1; D unresolved. The CDR3: CASSYIEAFF. The CDR3 region has the DNA TGTGCCAGCAGTTACATTGAAGCTTTCTTT.